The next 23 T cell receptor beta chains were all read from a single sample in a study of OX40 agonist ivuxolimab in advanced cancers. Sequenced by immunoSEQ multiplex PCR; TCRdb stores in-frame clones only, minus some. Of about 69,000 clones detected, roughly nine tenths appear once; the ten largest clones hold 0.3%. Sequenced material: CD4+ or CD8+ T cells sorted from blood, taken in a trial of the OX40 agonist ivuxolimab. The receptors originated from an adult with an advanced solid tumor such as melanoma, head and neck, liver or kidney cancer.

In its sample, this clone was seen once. This chain's CDR3 is CASSPNRQGTDSPLHF. The CDR3 coding sequence is TGTGCCAGCAGCCCAAATAGACAGGGAACGGATTCACCCCTCCACTTT. The V gene is TRBV7-9, the J gene TRBJ1-6, with 7 bases fitting TRBD1. Germline V gene sequence: CDR1 SEHNR, CDR2 FQNEAQ (reference sequence). J gave up 8 bases and V 5 bases, and 12 bases lay outside the gene matches. This CDR3 contains 16 residues.

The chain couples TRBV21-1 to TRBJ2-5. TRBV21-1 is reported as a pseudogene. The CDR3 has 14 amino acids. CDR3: CASSLGLNHETQYF. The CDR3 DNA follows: TGTGCCAGCTCTTTAGGGCTTAATCATGAGACCCAGTACTTC.

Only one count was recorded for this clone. CDR3 residues: CASSVTSTGELFF. The CDR3 nucleotides read TGTGCCAGCAGCGTAACAAGCACCGGGGAGCTGTTTTTT. The chain carries TRBV9 and TRBJ2-2, with no clear D. This CDR3 has 13 amino acids. The V end was cut by 1 base, the J end by 4 bases, with 5 bases between. In germline, CDR1 is SGDLS, CDR2 YYNGEE.

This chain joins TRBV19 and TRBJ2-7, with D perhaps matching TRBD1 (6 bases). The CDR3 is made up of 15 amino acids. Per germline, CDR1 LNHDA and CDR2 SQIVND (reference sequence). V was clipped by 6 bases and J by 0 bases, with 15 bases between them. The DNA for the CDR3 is TGTGCCAGTAGGTACAGGACAGAGGACTCCTACGAGCAGTACTTC. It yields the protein CASRYRTEDSYEQYF. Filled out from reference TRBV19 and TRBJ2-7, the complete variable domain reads DGGITQSPKYLFRKEGQNVTLSCEQNLNHDAMYWYRQDPGQGLRLIYYSQIVNDFQKGDIAEGYSVSREKKESFPLTVTSAQKNPTAFYLCASRYRTEDSYEQYFGPGTRLTVT.

In DNA form, the CDR3 reads TGTGCCAGTAGTATCCCAAGCGGAACGGGAGGATCGCAAGCTTTCTTT. Protein: CASSIPSGTGGSQAFF. The chain uses TRBV19 and TRBJ1-1; D remains unclear. The CDR3 has 16 residues. CDR1 and CDR2 (germline): LNHDA, SQIVND (reference sequence). Trimming took off 3 bases at V and 9 bases at J, with 23 bases between the two ends.

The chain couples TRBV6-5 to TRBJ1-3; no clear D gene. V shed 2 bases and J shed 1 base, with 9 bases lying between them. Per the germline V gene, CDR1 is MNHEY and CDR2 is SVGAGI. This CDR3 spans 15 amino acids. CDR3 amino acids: CASSYQKGSGNTIYF. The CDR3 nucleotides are TGTGCCAGCAGTTACCAGAAGGGTTCTGGAAACACCATATATTTT.

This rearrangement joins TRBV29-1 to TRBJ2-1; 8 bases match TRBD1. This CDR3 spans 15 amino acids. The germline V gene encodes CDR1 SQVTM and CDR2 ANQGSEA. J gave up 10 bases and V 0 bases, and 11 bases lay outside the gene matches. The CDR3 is CSVEELTGARVEQFF. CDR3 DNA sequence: TGCAGCGTTGAAGAGTTGACAGGGGCCCGCGTAGAGCAGTTCTTC.

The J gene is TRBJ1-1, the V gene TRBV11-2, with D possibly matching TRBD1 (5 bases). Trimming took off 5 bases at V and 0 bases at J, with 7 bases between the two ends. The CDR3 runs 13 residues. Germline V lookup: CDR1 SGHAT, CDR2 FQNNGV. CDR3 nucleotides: TGTGCCAGCAGCAGACAGCTGAACACTGAAGCTTTCTTT. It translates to CASSRQLNTEAFF.

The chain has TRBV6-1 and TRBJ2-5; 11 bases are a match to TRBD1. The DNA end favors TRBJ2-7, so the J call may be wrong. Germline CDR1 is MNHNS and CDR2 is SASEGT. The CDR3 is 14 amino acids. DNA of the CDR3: TGTGCCAGCAGCCGGGACAGGGGGGCCTACGAGCAGTACTTC. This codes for CASSRDRGAYEQYF.

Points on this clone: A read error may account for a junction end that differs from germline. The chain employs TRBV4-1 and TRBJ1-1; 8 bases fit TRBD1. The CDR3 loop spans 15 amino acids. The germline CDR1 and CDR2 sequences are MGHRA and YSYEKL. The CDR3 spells CANSQTDRGNTEAFF. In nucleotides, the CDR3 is TGCGCCAACAGCCAAACCGACAGGGGGAACACTGAAGCTTTCTTT.

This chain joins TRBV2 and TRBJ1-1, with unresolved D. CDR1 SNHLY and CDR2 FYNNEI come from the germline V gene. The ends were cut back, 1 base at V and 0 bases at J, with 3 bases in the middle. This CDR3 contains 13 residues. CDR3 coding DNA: TGTGCCAGCAGTGAAGAAATGAACACTGAAGCTTTCTTT. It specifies CASSEEMNTEAFF.

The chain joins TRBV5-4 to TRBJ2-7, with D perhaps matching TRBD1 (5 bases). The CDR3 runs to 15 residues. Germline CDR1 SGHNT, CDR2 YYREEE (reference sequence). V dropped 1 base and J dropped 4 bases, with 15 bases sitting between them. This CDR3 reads CASSLRMAGNYEQYF. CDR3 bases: TGTGCCAGCAGCTTGAGGATGGCAGGGAATTACGAGCAGTACTTC.

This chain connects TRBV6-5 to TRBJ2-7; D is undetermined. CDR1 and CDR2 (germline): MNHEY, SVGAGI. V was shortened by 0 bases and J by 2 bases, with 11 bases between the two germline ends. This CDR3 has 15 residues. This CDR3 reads CASSYSISQTYEQYF. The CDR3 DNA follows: TGTGCCAGCAGTTACTCGATTTCACAAACCTACGAGCAGTACTTC.

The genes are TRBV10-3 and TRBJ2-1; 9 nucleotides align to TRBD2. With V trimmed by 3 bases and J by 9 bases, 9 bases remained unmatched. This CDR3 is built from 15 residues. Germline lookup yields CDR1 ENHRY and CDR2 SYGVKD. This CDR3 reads CAISERDSGSVEQFF. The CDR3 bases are TGTGCCATCAGTGAAAGAGATAGCGGGAGTGTTGAGCAGTTCTTC.

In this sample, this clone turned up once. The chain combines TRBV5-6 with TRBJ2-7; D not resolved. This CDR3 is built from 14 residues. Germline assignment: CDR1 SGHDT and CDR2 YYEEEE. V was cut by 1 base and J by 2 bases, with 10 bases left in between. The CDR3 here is CASSLPASTYEQYF. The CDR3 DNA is TGTGCCAGCAGCTTGCCTGCCAGTACCTACGAGCAGTACTTC.

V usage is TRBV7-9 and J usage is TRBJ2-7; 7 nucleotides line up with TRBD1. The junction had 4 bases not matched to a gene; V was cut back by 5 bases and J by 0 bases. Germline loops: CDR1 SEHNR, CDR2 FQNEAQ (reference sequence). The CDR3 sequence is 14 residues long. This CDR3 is CASSLGQNSYEQYF. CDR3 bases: TGTGCCAGCAGCCTGGGACAGAACTCCTACGAGCAGTACTTC. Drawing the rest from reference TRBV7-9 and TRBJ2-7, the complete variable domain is DTGVSQNPRHKITKRGQNVTFRCDPISEHNRLYWYRQTLGQGPEFLTYFQNEAQLEKSRLLSDRFSAERPKGSFSTLEIQRTEQGDSAMYLCASSLGQNSYEQYFGPGTRLTVT.

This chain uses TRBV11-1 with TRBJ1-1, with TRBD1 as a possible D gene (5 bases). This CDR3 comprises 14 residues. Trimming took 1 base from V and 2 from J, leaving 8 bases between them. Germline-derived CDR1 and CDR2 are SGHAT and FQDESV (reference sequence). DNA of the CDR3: TGTGCCAGCAGCTTAGGGACAAGTAACACTGAAGCTTTCTTT. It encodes CASSLGTSNTEAFF. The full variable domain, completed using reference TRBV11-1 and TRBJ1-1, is EAEVAQSPRYKITEKSQAVAFWCDPISGHATLYWYRQILGQGPELLVQFQDESVVDDSQLPKDRFSAERLKGVDSTLKIQPAELGDSAMYLCASSLGTSNTEAFFGQGTRLTVV.

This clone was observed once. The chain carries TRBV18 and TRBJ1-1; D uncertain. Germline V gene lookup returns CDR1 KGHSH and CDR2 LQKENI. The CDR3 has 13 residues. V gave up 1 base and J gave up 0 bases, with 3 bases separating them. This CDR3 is CASSPRVNTEAFF. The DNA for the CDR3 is TGTGCCAGCTCACCACGCGTGAACACTGAAGCTTTCTTT.

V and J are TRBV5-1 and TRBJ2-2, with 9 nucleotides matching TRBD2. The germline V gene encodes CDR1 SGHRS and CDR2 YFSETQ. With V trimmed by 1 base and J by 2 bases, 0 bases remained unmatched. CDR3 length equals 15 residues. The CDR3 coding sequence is TGCGCCAGCAGCTTGCTAGCGGGAAACACCGGGGAGCTGTTTTTT. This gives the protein CASSLLAGNTGELFF.

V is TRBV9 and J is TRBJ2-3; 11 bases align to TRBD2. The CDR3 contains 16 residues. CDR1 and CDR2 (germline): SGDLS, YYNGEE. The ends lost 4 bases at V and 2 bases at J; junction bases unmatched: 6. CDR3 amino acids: CASSFGTSGITDTQYF. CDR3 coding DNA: TGTGCCAGCAGCTTCGGGACTAGCGGAATCACAGATACGCAGTATTTT.

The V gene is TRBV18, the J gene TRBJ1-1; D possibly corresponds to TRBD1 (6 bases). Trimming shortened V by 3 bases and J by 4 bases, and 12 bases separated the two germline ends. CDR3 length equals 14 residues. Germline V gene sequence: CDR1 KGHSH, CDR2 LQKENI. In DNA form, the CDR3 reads TGTGCCAGCTCACCCAACAGGGAGGGCACTGAAGCTTTCTTT. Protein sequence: CASSPNREGTEAFF. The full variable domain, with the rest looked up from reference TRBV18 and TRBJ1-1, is NAGVMQNPRHLVRRRGQEARLRCSPMKGHSHVYWYRQLPEEGLKFMVYLQKENIIDESGMPKERFSAEFPKEGPSILRIQQVVRGDSAAYFCASSPNREGTEAFFGQGTRLTVV.

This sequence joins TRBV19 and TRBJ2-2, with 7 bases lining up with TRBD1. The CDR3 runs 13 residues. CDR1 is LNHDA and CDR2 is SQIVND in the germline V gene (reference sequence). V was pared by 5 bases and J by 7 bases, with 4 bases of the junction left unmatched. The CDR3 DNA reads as TGTGCCAGTAGTGCGAGACAGGGCGGGGAGCTGTTTTTT. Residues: CASSARQGGELFF. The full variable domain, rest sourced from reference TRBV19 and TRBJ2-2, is DGGITQSPKYLFRKEGQNVTLSCEQNLNHDAMYWYRQDPGQGLRLIYYSQIVNDFQKGDIAEGYSVSREKKESFPLTVTSAQKNPTAFYLCASSARQGGELFFGEGSRLTVL.

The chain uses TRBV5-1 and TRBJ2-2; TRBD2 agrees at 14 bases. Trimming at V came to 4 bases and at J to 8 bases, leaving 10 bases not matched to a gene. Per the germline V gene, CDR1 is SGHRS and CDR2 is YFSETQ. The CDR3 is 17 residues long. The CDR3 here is CASSNWTSGRMRGELFF. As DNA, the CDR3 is TGCGCCAGCAGCAATTGGACTAGCGGGAGGATGAGAGGGGAGCTGTTTTTT.